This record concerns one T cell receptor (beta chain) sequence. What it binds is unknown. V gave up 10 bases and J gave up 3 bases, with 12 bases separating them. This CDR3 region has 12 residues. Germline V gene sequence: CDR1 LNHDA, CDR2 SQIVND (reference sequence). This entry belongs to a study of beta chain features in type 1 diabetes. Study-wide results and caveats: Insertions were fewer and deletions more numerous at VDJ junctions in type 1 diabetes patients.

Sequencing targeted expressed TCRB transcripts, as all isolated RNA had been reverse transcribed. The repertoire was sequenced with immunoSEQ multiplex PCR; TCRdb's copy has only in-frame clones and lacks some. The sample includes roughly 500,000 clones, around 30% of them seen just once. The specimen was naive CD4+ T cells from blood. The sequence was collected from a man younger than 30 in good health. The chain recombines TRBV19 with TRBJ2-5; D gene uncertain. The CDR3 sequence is CATKGPEETQYF. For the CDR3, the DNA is TGTGCCACCAAAGGGCCGGAAGAGACCCAGTACTTC.